Shown below are 16 T cell receptor beta chains from a single sample sequenced in a study of graft-versus-host responses after intestinal transplantation (dated by TCRdb to 2020 to 2023). The time point label of this sample denotes: cells obtained before transplantation from donor or recipient. In the mixed lymphocyte reactions, around 200,000 CFSE-labeled pre-transplant responders were plated with around 200,000 irradiated violet-dye-labeled stimulators and cultured for approximately 6 days. The method was the immunoSEQ multiplex PCR assay. This immuneACCESS table, as held by TCRdb, lists in-frame sequences with V and J called but not all clones. Of the missing ones, under half trace to an unresolved V gene in checked studies; the others have no known cause. In this sample the table shows approximately 15,000 clones, about two fifths of which occur a single time. Less than 4.5% of the sample rests with the top ten.

Sequenced here: alloreactive CD8+ T cells from a mixed lymphocyte reaction culture, sampled before intestinal transplant. The cell subset or site label here, explained by the study, means: CFSE-low proliferating T cells sorted from approximately 6-day pre-transplant mixed lymphocyte reaction (GvH or HvG direction). Receptor source: a human patient who received an intestinal transplant.

The V call is TRBV6-1, the J call TRBJ2-7; D might be TRBD1 or TRBD2, each matching 5 bases. Trimming cost V 6 bases and J 2 bases, with 11 bases left between them. The CDR3 is made up of 13 amino acids. Germline V gene sequence: CDR1 MNHNS, CDR2 SASEGT. CDR3 protein: CASRGRFPYEQYF. In DNA form, the CDR3 reads TGTGCCAGCAGGGGACGGTTTCCCTACGAGCAGTACTTC.

This clone was seen more than once but under ten times. The chain combines TRBV11-3 with TRBJ1-5, with D perhaps TRBD1 (5 bases). The CDR3 is made up of 14 amino acids. Looked up from germline, CDR1 is SGHNT and CDR2 is YENEEA. Trimming left V 7 bases short and J 2 bases short, with 12 bases between. The CDR3 nucleotides are TGTGCCAGCACCTTTGCAGGGCGCAATCAGCCCCAGCATTTT. This translates into CASTFAGRNQPQHF.

This clone was recorded a few times. This chain connects TRBV6-6 to TRBJ2-2, with D possibly being TRBD1 (6 bases). CDR1 is MNHNY and CDR2 is SVGAGI in the germline V gene (reference sequence). The V end lost 2 bases, the J end lost 0 bases, and 10 bases lay between the germline ends. The CDR3 consists of 16 residues. CDR3 sequence reads: CASSYVRTANTGELFF. Written as DNA, the CDR3 is TGTGCCAGCAGTTACGTTCGGACAGCGAACACCGGGGAGCTGTTTTTT.

The rearrangement links TRBV20-1 to TRBJ2-1; D remains unclear. The CDR3 is 11 residues long. Germline V gene sequence: CDR1 DFQATT, CDR2 SNEGSKA (reference sequence). Trimming cost V 2 bases and J 5 bases, with 4 bases left between them. This CDR3 is CSARQDNEQFF. CDR3 bases: TGCAGTGCTAGACAGGACAATGAGCAGTTCTTC.

V and J are TRBV7-9 and TRBJ2-7; weak D call: TRBD1 (5 bases). The CDR3 loop spans 15 amino acids. The germline V and J ends were trimmed by 0 bases and 2 bases, with 11 bases remaining between them. Germline assignment: CDR1 SEHNR and CDR2 FQNEAQ (reference sequence). CDR3 in amino acids: CASSLASRGPYEQYF. The DNA for the CDR3 is TGTGCCAGCAGCTTAGCGTCAAGGGGCCCCTACGAGCAGTACTTC.

Remarks on this clone: The same CDR3 also results from other DNA sequences found in this sample. This chain links TRBV27 with TRBJ2-7; 7 bases map to TRBD1. The length of the CDR3 is 13 residues. The V gene's germline CDR1 is MNHEY and CDR2 SMNVEV (reference sequence). V trimming: 3 bases; J trimming: 2 bases; junction bases outside the gene matches: 1. The CDR3 here is CASSLTGTYEQYF. CDR3 bases: TGTGCCAGCAGTTTGACAGGGACCTACGAGCAGTACTTC.

This clone occurred a few times. V usage is TRBV7-2 and J usage is TRBJ1-5; D remains unclear. The CDR3 consists of 14 residues. The V and J ends lost 7 bases and 3 bases respectively, with 13 bases between them. CDR1 SGHTA and CDR2 FQGNSA come from the germline V gene. For the CDR3, the DNA is TGTGCCAGCAACTCAGGCCAGATCAATCAGCCCCAGCATTTT. Translating gives CASNSGQINQPQHF.

CDR3 loop: CASSFDGTRTDTQYF. For the CDR3, the DNA is TGTGCCAGCAGTTTTGATGGTACCCGCACAGATACGCAGTATTTT. V is TRBV28 and J is TRBJ2-3, with unresolved D. The CDR3 totals 15 residues. Germline V gene data show CDR1 as MDHEN and CDR2 as SYDVKM. V lost 3 bases and J lost 1, with 11 bases in between.

This clone has a single count. This chain connects TRBV25-1 to TRBJ2-1; TRBD2 is a possible D gene (6 bases). Trimming pared 1 base from V and 4 bases from J, leaving 14 bases between. The CDR3 length is 16 residues. Germline V gene lookup returns CDR1 MGHDK and CDR2 SYGVNS. This CDR3 is CASSEFRLERYNEQFF. CDR3 nucleotide sequence: TGTGCCAGCAGTGAATTCCGACTAGAAAGGTACAATGAGCAGTTCTTC.

The V and J genes are TRBV7-2 and TRBJ2-7; a possible D gene is TRBD2 (5 bases). Germline V gene lookup returns CDR1 SGHTA and CDR2 FQGNSA. With 5 bases removed from V and 7 bases from J, the gap between germline ends came to 9 bases. CDR3 size: 11 residues. The CDR3 DNA reads as TGTGCCAGCAGCCTCGGACTTGAGCAGTACTTC. The encoded protein is CASSLGLEQYF. The variable domain in full, with the rest retrieved from reference TRBV7-2 and TRBJ2-7, is GAGVSQSPSNKVTEKGKDVELRCDPISGHTALYWYRQSLGQGLEFLIYFQGNSAPDKSGLPSDRFSAERTGGSVSTLTIQRTQQEDSAVYLCASSLGLEQYFGPGTRLTVT.

In its sample, this clone is medium-sized. As DNA, the CDR3 is TGTGCCAGCAGTTTATGGGGGCCTGAGACCTACGAGCAGTACTTC. Protein: CASSLWGPETYEQYF. The chain combines TRBV27 with TRBJ2-7; weak D call: TRBD1 (6 bases). This CDR3 comprises 15 residues. V shed 1 base and J shed 2 bases, with 12 bases lying between them. Germline V lookup: CDR1 MNHEY, CDR2 SMNVEV (reference sequence).

The V call is TRBV2, the J call TRBJ2-2, with TRBD1 as a possible D gene (5 bases). The germline V and J ends were trimmed by 8 bases and 1 base, with 11 bases remaining between them. The germline V gene has CDR1 SNHLY and CDR2 FYNNEI. The CDR3 sequence is 14 residues long. The DNA of the CDR3 is TGTGCCAGCGGCCAGGGAATGAACACCGGGGAGCTGTTTTTT. The encoded protein is CASGQGMNTGELFF. Full variable domain (remainder filled in from reference TRBV2 and TRBJ2-2): EPEVTQTPSHQVTQMGQEVILRCVPISNHLYFYWYRQILGQKVEFLVSFYNNEISEKSEIFDDQFSVERPDGSNFTLKIRSTKLEDSAMYFCASGQGMNTGELFFGEGSRLTVL.

The chain joins TRBV19 to TRBJ2-1, with 7 bases fitting TRBD2. This CDR3 contains 15 residues. V shed 5 bases, J shed 0 bases, and the junction held 4 bases outside the gene matches. Germline V gene sequence: CDR1 LNHDA, CDR2 SQIVND (reference sequence). CDR3 sequence reads: CASSLGTTSYNEQFF. CDR3 bases: TGTGCCAGTAGTCTCGGGACTACCTCCTACAATGAGCAGTTCTTC.

The chain employs TRBV6-5 and TRBJ1-6, with 9 nucleotides matching TRBD1. J was trimmed by 5 bases and V by 6 bases; bases with no gene match: 5. Germline values: CDR1 MNHEY, CDR2 SVGAGI. CDR3 length: 15 residues. The DNA for the CDR3 is TGTGCCAGCAGCCACAGGGGGCCTGATAATTCACCCCTCCACTTT. This codes for CASSHRGPDNSPLHF.

The rearrangement joins TRBV30 to TRBJ1-2; 8 bases are shared with TRBD1. Per germline, CDR1 GTSNPN and CDR2 SVGIG (reference sequence). The V segment lost 5 bases and the J segment 8 bases; nucleotides outside the gene matches: 4. CDR3 length equals 11 residues. CDR3 residues: CAWGQGGGYTF. The CDR3 coding sequence is TGTGCCTGGGGACAGGGAGGGGGCTACACCTTC.

This clone has more than one count but fewer than ten. The CDR3 DNA is TGTGCCAGCAGCTCAATATGGGGTAACCACTACAATGAGCAGTTCTTC. This codes for CASSSIWGNHYNEQFF. This rearrangement joins TRBV5-4 to TRBJ2-1; no reliable D call. CDR1 and CDR2 (germline): SGHNT, YYREEE (reference sequence). This CDR3 region has 16 residues. The ends were cut back, 3 bases at V and 3 bases at J, with 16 bases in the middle.